These T cell receptor beta chains were read from a single sample in a study of blood T cell repertoires in COVID-19. Sequencing was performed with immunoSEQ multiplex PCR; in TCRdb, only in-frame clones are kept and a portion is missing. The sample lists fewer than 700,000 clones, about 89% occurring once. The specimen sequenced was peripheral blood. Source of these receptors: a woman aged 45 to 65 with COVID-19, enrolled during active disease. The CDR3 runs from the conserved cysteine through the conserved F or W. The order of the fields is V gene, J gene, D gene, clone size, CDR3 protein, CDR3 DNA. A D gene is named only where the DNA matches it firmly. Clone size, where shown, is once, few, many, or a class for clones that have expanded.

V: TRBV5-1
J: TRBJ2-2
D: -
size: -
CDR3: CASSLDGGASGELFF
DNA: TGCGCCAGCAGCTTGGACGGGGGTGCGTCCGGGGAGCTGTTTTTT

V: TRBV7-8
J: TRBJ1-5
D: -
size: -
CDR3: CASSIRTWGNQPQHF
DNA: TGTGCCAGCAGCATCCGGACATGGGGCAATCAGCCCCAGCATTTT

V: TRBV9
J: TRBJ2-3
D: TRBD1
size: -
CDR3: CASSKSGTGPPDTQYF
DNA: TGTGCCAGCAGCAAATCCGGGACAGGGCCACCAGATACGCAGTATTTT

V: TRBV9
J: TRBJ2-3
D: -
size: -
CDR3: CASSYGDTQYF
DNA: TGTGCCAGCAGCTACGGAGATACGCAGTATTTT

V: TRBV20-1
J: TRBJ2-2
D: -
size: -
CDR3: CSASIPRTNTGELFF
DNA: TGCAGTGCTAGTATACCCAGAACGAACACCGGGGAGCTGTTTTTT

V: TRBV6-5
J: TRBJ2-7
D: -
size: few
CDR3: CASSYSRDFSYEQYF
DNA: TGTGCCAGCAGTTACTCCCGGGACTTCTCCTACGAGCAGTACTTC

V: TRBV14
J: TRBJ2-2
D: TRBD1
size: once
CDR3: CASSQVRKTGPTGELFF
DNA: TGTGCCAGCAGCCAAGTTCGGAAGACAGGGCCCACCGGGGAGCTGTTTTTT

V: TRBV6-5
J: TRBJ2-1
D: -
size: -
CDR3: CASMPSVRSYNEQFF
DNA: TGTGCCAGCATGCCATCGGTCCGATCCTACAATGAGCAGTTCTTC

V: TRBV27
J: TRBJ1-5
D: TRBD1
size: few
CDR3: CASSLGQGDQPQHF
DNA: TGTGCCAGCAGTCTCGGACAGGGGGATCAGCCCCAGCATTTT

V: TRBV12-5
J: TRBJ1-2
D: TRBD1
size: -
CDR3: CASGSGTGEGGYTF
DNA: TGTGCTAGTGGCTCCGGGACAGGGGAGGGAGGCTACACCTTC

V: TRBV5-1
J: TRBJ1-2
D: TRBD1
size: -
CDR3: CASSLAYTGGLDGYTF
DNA: TGCGCCAGCAGCTTGGCCTACACAGGGGGCCTGGATGGCTACACCTTC

V: TRBV6-5
J: TRBJ1-1
D: -
size: -
CDR3: CAILQGNTEAFF
DNA: TGTGCCATCTTACAGGGGAACACTGAAGCTTTCTTT

V: TRBV6-5
J: TRBJ2-5
D: TRBD1
size: once
CDR3: CASSGGDRGTETQYF
DNA: TGTGCCAGCAGCGGCGGAGACAGGGGGACCGAGACCCAGTACTTC